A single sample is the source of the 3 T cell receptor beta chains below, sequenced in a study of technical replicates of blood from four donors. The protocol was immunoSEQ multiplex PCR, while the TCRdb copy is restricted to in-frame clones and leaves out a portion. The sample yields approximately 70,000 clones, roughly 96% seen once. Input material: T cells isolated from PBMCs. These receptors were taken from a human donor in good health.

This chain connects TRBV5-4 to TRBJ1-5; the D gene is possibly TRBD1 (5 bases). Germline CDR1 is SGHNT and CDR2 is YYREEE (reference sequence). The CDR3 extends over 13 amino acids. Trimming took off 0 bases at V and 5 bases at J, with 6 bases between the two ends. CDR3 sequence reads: CASSLGGDQPQHF. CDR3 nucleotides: TGTGCCAGCAGCTTGGGGGGGGATCAGCCCCAGCATTTT.

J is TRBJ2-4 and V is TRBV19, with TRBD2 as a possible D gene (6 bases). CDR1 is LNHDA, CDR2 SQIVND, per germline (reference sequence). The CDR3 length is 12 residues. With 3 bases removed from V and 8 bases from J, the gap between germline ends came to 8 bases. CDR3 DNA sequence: TGTGCCAGTAGTATGGGGGGTGACATTCAGTACTTC. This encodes CASSMGGDIQYF.

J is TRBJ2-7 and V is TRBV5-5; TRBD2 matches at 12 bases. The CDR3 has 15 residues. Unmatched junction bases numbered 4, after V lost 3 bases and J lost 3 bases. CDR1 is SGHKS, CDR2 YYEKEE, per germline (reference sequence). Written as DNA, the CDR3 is TGTGCCAGCAGCTCGTCTAGCGGGAGGGTCTACGAGCAGTACTTC. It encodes CASSSSSGRVYEQYF.